This T cell receptor (beta chain) was sequenced for a study of control samples from healthy donors and cancer patients. This CDR3 comprises 17 residues. Trimming shortened V by 1 base and J by 5 bases, and 17 bases separated the two germline ends. Germline loops: CDR1 SEHNR, CDR2 FQNEAQ (reference sequence). Some clones are missing from TCRdb's copy, which holds only in-frame ones; the method was immunoSEQ multiplex PCR. The sample includes approximately 180,000 clones, around 90% seen only once; the top ten take around 2%. The chain recombines TRBV7-9 with TRBJ1-4; the D gene is possibly TRBD1 (5 bases). The sequencing input was blood. The TCR comes from a woman in her 40s in good health. The CDR3 is CASSLEGEGSANEKLFF. In DNA form, the CDR3 reads TGTGCCAGCAGCTTAGAAGGAGAGGGGTCGGCGAATGAAAAACTGTTTTTT.